This is a list of T cell receptor beta chains from one sample in a study of CD8+ T cells in alopecia areata. Profiled with immunoSEQ multiplex PCR; TCRdb holds only in-frame clones, not every one. The table lists over 90,000 clones, over 75% of them singletons. The sample in question was CD8+ T cells sorted from blood, obtained between weeks 30 and 35, from a patient treated with tofacitinib. All receptors come from a human donor with alopecia areata. The CDR3 runs from the conserved cysteine through the conserved F or W. D genes are given only for firm matches. Size tells how often a clone was seen (once, few, many) or the class of an expanded clone, and some rows leave it out.

once	TRBJ1-5	TRBV7-2	NA	TGTGCCAGCAGCTTAGAGTATGCCAGCAGGGGTTATCAGCCCCAGCATTTT	CASSLEYASRGYQPQHF
NA	TRBJ1-4	TRBV7-9	NA	TGTGCCAGCAGTAGCGCGGGTAATGAAAAACTGTTTTTT	CASSSAGNEKLFF
NA	TRBJ2-3	TRBV29-1	NA	TGCAGCGTGGAGAAGCAGGGTGATACGCAGTATTTT	CSVEKQGDTQYF
few	TRBJ2-7	TRBV5-4	NA	TGTGCCAGCAGCTTGGTATCTCGTGTCGAGCAGTACTTC	CASSLVSRVEQYF
few	TRBJ2-1	TRBV7-3	TRBD1	TGTGCCAGCAGCTTAACGCTACAGGGGACCCCTCATAAGCAGTTCTTC	CASSLTLQGTPHKQFF
NA	TRBJ2-5	TRBV29-1	NA	TGCAGCGTTGAACTCCCAGGGTTAGAGACCCAGTACTTC	CSVELPGLETQYF
NA	TRBJ2-1	TRBV7-3	TRBD2	TGTGCCAGCAGCTTGAACTCGGGACTAGTAAATGAGCAGTTCTTC	CASSLNSGLVNEQFF
NA	TRBJ2-7	TRBV7-8	NA	TGTGCCAGCAGCTTAGTGGACACCCGATGGCAGTACTTC	CASSLVDTRWQYF
NA	TRBJ1-1	TRBV4-1	TRBD1	TGCGCCAGCAGCCCCCTGGACAGGGGGAACACTGAAGCTTTCTTT	CASSPLDRGNTEAFF
NA	TRBJ2-1	TRBV7-2	NA	TGTGCCAGCAGCTTAGACCCGCCAGGGTACAATGAGCAGTTCTTC	CASSLDPPGYNEQFF
NA	TRBJ2-7	TRBV7-9	NA	TGTGCCAGCAGCTTTGTGGATGCCTACGAGCAGTACTTC	CASSFVDAYEQYF
NA	TRBJ2-7	TRBV4-2	NA	TGTGCCAGCAGCCAAGAACAGGGTATTTCCTACGAGCAGTACTTC	CASSQEQGISYEQYF
NA	TRBJ2-2	TRBV9	TRBD1	TGTGCCAGCAGCGTAGGAGGGACAGCGAACACCGGGGAGCTGTTTTTT	CASSVGGTANTGELFF
NA	TRBJ2-2	TRBV7-6	NA	TGTGCCAGCAGCCCCCTACCTAGGCAAAAGGACACCGGGGAGCTGTTTTTT	CASSPLPRQKDTGELFF
NA	TRBJ2-1	TRBV12-5	TRBD2	TGTGCTAGTGGTCCAGCGGGAGCGCTCTACAATGAGCAGTTCTTC	CASGPAGALYNEQFF
NA	TRBJ2-3	TRBV14	NA	TGTGCCAGCAGCCTCTACACAGATACGCAGTATTTT	CASSLYTDTQYF
NA	TRBJ2-3	TRBV27	TRBD2	TGTGCCAGCAGTTCTAGCGGGGGGAGGAGCACAGATACGCAGTATTTT	CASSSSGGRSTDTQYF
NA	TRBJ1-1	TRBV7-2	NA	TGTGCCAGCAGCTTAGTTCCATGGGACGCCGACACTGAAGCTTTCTTT	CASSLVPWDADTEAFF
NA	TRBJ2-5	TRBV7-9	NA	TGTGCCAGCAGCCAGGCCCGGGTGAATGTGGAGACCCAGTACTTC	CASSQARVNVETQYF
NA	TRBJ1-1	TRBV5-1	NA	TGCGCCAGCAGCCCGGAGGGGGAGGCGAACACTGAAGCTTTCTTT	CASSPEGEANTEAFF
NA	TRBJ2-7	TRBV29-1	NA	TGCAGCGTTGGAGACCTCTCCTACGAGCAGTACTTC	CSVGDLSYEQYF
NA	TRBJ2-7	TRBV29-1	NA	TGCAGCGTTGTCGCTCAGGGGACCTACGAGCAGTACTTC	CSVVAQGTYEQYF
NA	TRBJ2-5	TRBV7-8	NA	TGTGCCAGCAGCTCAAACAAGCTCCAGGAGACCCAGTACTTC	CASSSNKLQETQYF
NA	TRBJ1-1	TRBV30	TRBD1	TGTGCCTGGAACCGGGACAGAGACACTGAAGCTTTCTTT	CAWNRDRDTEAFF
NA	TRBJ1-1	TRBV30	NA	TGTGCCTGGAGTGTAGATTCCGGCACTGAAGCTTTCTTT	CAWSVDSGTEAFF
NA	TRBJ2-5	TRBV28	TRBD2	TGTGCCAGCAGTTTAAGGGGTAGCGGGAGCATTCGGGAGGAGACCCAGTACTTC	CASSLRGSGSIREETQYF
NA	TRBJ2-7	TRBV6-5	TRBD1	TGTGCCAGCAGTTACCAACAGGGGTACGAGCAGTACTTC	CASSYQQGYEQYF
few	TRBJ2-1	TRBV6-1	TRBD2	TGTGCCAGCAGTGAACTAGCGGACAAAAGTTTGGAGCAGTTCTTC	CASSELADKSLEQFF
once	TRBJ2-1	TRBV29-1	NA	TGCAGCGTTGAAGATCTTGGCAGGGAGCGGAATGAGCAGTTCTTC	CSVEDLGRERNEQFF
NA	TRBJ1-5	TRBV7-8	TRBD1	TGTGCCAGCAGCTTAGAGGGACAGGGAAGCAATCAGCCCCAGCATTTT	CASSLEGQGSNQPQHF
NA	TRBJ2-1	TRBV2	TRBD1	TGTGCCAGCAGTGGGTCGACAGGGGGCAGAGAGCAGTTCTTC	CASSGSTGGREQFF
NA	TRBJ2-1	TRBV4-1	NA	TGCGCCAGCAGCCAAGGGGTCACGAGCGAATGGTTTGATGAGCAGTTCTTC	CASSQGVTSEWFDEQFF
few	TRBJ2-7	TRBV5-1	NA	TGCGCCAGCAGTTTTGACAGCACCTACGAGCAGTACTTC	CASSFDSTYEQYF
NA	TRBJ2-7	TRBV5-1	NA	TGCGCCAGCAGCGCGGACGGCTACGAGCAGTACTTC	CASSADGYEQYF
NA	TRBJ2-3	TRBV19	NA	TGTGCCAGTAGTACTTTCGGGGGTTCCGCGGATACGCAGTATTTT	CASSTFGGSADTQYF
once	TRBJ2-7	TRBV11-2	NA	TGTGCCAGCAGCTTTGACAGTTCCTACGAGCAGTACTTC	CASSFDSSYEQYF
NA	TRBJ2-3	TRBV6-6	TRBD1	TGTGCCAGCAGTCTCGGGACAGGGGTCACAGATACGCAGTATTTT	CASSLGTGVTDTQYF
NA	TRBJ1-4	TRBV11-2	NA	TGTGCCAGCAGCTTAGTATCATACAGGGAGAATGAAAAACTGTTTTTT	CASSLVSYRENEKLFF
NA	TRBJ2-7	TRBV27	NA	TGTGCCAGCAGTTTATTCGTCGGCCCATACGAGCAGTACTTC	CASSLFVGPYEQYF
NA	TRBJ1-1	TRBV4-1	NA	TGCGCCAGCAGCCATGCAGGGCTCACTGAAGCTTTCTTT	CASSHAGLTEAFF
NA	TRBJ1-6	TRBV7-9	TRBD1	TGTGCCAGCAGCTTAGGCGGACAGGCGAGCTCCTATAATTCACCCCTCCACTTT	CASSLGGQASSYNSPLHF
few	TRBJ2-3	TRBV30	NA	TGTGCCTGGACTCCAGTCCCAGATACGCAGTATTTT	CAWTPVPDTQYF
NA	TRBJ2-1	TRBV2	TRBD1	TGTGCCAGCAGAGATGACGGGACAGGGGGCCCCCCAGGGCAGTTCTTC	CASRDDGTGGPPGQFF
NA	TRBJ2-3	TRBV9	NA	TGTGCCAGCAGCGCACAGGGTTCAGATACGCAGTATTTT	CASSAQGSDTQYF
once	TRBJ2-7	TRBV4-1	TRBD1	TGCGCCAGCAGCCGGGACAGGGCCTACGAGCAGTACTTC	CASSRDRAYEQYF
NA	TRBJ2-1	TRBV4-2	TRBD2	TGTGCCAGCAGCCAAGAGGGCCTAGCGGGATCCGATGAGCAGTTCTTC	CASSQEGLAGSDEQFF
NA	TRBJ2-3	TRBV9	NA	TGTGCCAGCAGCGCCCGACAGGATACGCAGTATTTT	CASSARQDTQYF
NA	TRBJ1-2	TRBV9	TRBD1	TGTGCCAGCAGCGTAGGGGACAGCTTTGAATTTGACTATGGCTACACCTTC	CASSVGDSFEFDYGYTF
NA	TRBJ2-7	TRBV7-9	NA	TGTGCCAGCAGCTTGGTGGGACGGAGCAATGAGGAGCAGTACTTC	CASSLVGRSNEEQYF
NA	TRBJ2-3	TRBV27	NA	TGTGCCAGCAGTTTATCGCGCAGGGCAGATACGCAGTATTTT	CASSLSRRADTQYF
NA	TRBJ2-7	TRBV2	TRBD1	TGTGCCAGCAGGGACCCGGGACAGGGGAATTACGAGCAGTACTTC	CASRDPGQGNYEQYF
NA	TRBJ2-7	TRBV5-4	TRBD2	TGTGCCAGCAGCTTTTCTAGCGGGAGTGCCGAGCAGTACTTC	CASSFSSGSAEQYF
few	TRBJ1-5	TRBV6-1	NA	TGTGCCAGCAGTGAAGCACCTCCGGAGCCCCAGCATTTT	CASSEAPPEPQHF
NA	TRBJ2-7	TRBV27	TRBD1	TGTGCCAGCAGTTTTGGTACAGGGGGCGAGCAGTACTTC	CASSFGTGGEQYF
NA	TRBJ1-2	TRBV2	TRBD1	TGTGCCAGCAGCCCGGGACAGAATTTTTATTACGGCTACACCTTC	CASSPGQNFYYGYTF
once	TRBJ2-1	TRBV19	TRBD2	TGTGCCAGTAGTATGGTAGCGGCGGGAGCGGACAATGAGCAGTTCTTC	CASSMVAAGADNEQFF
once	TRBJ1-3	TRBV7-9	NA	TGTGCCAGCAGCCATTTAGACTCTGGAAACACCATATATTTT	CASSHLDSGNTIYF
NA	TRBJ2-7	TRBV7-9	NA	TGTGCCAGCAGCCCCCCGATCGCCTACGAGCAGTACTTC	CASSPPIAYEQYF
NA	TRBJ1-5	TRBV4-1	NA	TGCGCCAGCAGCATAAGGGGACCCAATCAGCCCCAGCATTTT	CASSIRGPNQPQHF
few	TRBJ2-2	TRBV29-1	NA	TGCAGCGTTGAAAGCTGGGCCGGGGAGCTGTTTTTT	CSVESWAGELFF